This TCR beta chain stems from a study of memory CD4+ T cells and cytomegalovirus serostatus. The V gene lost 2 bases and the J gene lost 3 bases, with 20 bases spanning the gap. The CDR3 loop spans 17 amino acids. Per germline, CDR1 SGHRS and CDR2 YFSETQ. Some clones are missing from TCRdb's copy, which holds only in-frame ones; the method was immunoSEQ multiplex PCR. This table holds about 53,000 clones, roughly 77% found once. Single viable CD3+CD4+CD8-CD45RO+ cells were sorted as the memory CD4+ T cells. The TCR originated in an adult in good health and CMV-seronegative. Specimen: memory CD4+ T cells from blood. The chain couples TRBV5-1 to TRBJ1-1; D possibly corresponds to TRBD1 (6 bases). In nucleotides, the CDR3 is TGCGCCAGCAGCTTTGCGGGGGCGAGGGCCCTCGACACTGAAGCTTTCTTT. Its protein product is CASSFAGARALDTEAFF.